This T cell receptor (beta chain) was documented in a study of STAT5B mutations in CD4+ large granular lymphocyte leukemia. Regarding the study as a whole: No patients shared main leukemic clonotypes, though roughly 27% appeared at low frequency elsewhere.

This clone has a handful of counts. Antigen: not known. The assay was run at survey level. Only in-frame clones appear in the TCRdb table, and some are missing; sequencing was by immunoSEQ multiplex PCR. The repertoire consists of 20,000 to 25,000 clones, with about 71% occurring once and the leading ten covering 4% to 5%. Looked up from germline, CDR1 is MNHEY and CDR2 is SVGAGI. V shed 5 bases and J shed 0 bases, with 8 bases lying between them. CDR3 length equals 14 residues. The source of this sequence is a human donor in good health. The rearrangement uses TRBV6-5 and TRBJ1-5; D not resolved. The sequenced material came from CD4+ T cells from blood buffy coats. CDR3 sequence reads: CASSPEISNQPQHF. The CDR3 region has the DNA TGTGCCAGCAGTCCCGAAATTAGCAATCAGCCCCAGCATTTT.